The next 10 T cell receptor beta chains were all read from a single sample in a study of blood T cell repertoires in COVID-19. Produced via immunoSEQ multiplex PCR; TCRdb's table is partial and in-frame only. The sample holds about 160,000 clones, around 93% seen once. What was sequenced was peripheral blood. The receptor set was obtained from a woman aged 45 to 65 with acute or convalescent COVID-19.

V and J are TRBV7-9 and TRBJ1-4, with TRBD1 as a possible D gene (5 bases). The CDR3 spans 17 residues. Germline lookup yields CDR1 SEHNR and CDR2 FQNEAQ (reference sequence). With 6 bases removed from V and 0 bases from J, the gap between germline ends came to 17 bases. CDR3 amino acids: CASSGYRSSATNEKLFF. CDR3 bases: TGTGCCAGCAGTGGATACAGGAGTTCTGCAACTAATGAAAAACTGTTTTTT.

This chain joins TRBV6-6 and TRBJ1-1; D is perhaps TRBD1 (5 bases). The CDR3 is 18 residues long. CDR1 MNHNY and CDR2 SVGAGI come from the germline V gene (reference sequence). The V end was cut by 5 bases, the J end by 0 bases, with 22 bases between. The CDR3 loop reads CASSRIGTAMPMNTEAFF. CDR3 in DNA: TGTGCCAGCAGTCGAATAGGGACTGCCATGCCCATGAACACTGAAGCTTTCTTT.

The V gene is TRBV11-1, the J gene TRBJ1-1; TRBD1 aligns across 7 bases. The germline CDR1 and CDR2 sequences are SGHAT and FQDESV (reference sequence). Germline trimming cut 5 bases from V and 8 bases from J; bases unmatched to any gene: 8. The length of the CDR3 is 13 residues. Written as DNA, the CDR3 is TGTGCCAGCAGCCCACGGACAGGCGGAGAAGCTTTCTTT. Translation: CASSPRTGGEAFF.

The chain joins TRBV7-8 to TRBJ1-1, with D uncertain. With 3 bases removed from V and 2 bases from J, the gap between germline ends came to 4 bases. Germline lookup yields CDR1 SGHVS and CDR2 FQNEAQ. The CDR3 loop spans 12 amino acids. CDR3 sequence (DNA): TGTGCCAGCAGCTTCGTAAACACTGAAGCTTTCTTT. The encoded protein is CASSFVNTEAFF.

V is TRBV9 and J is TRBJ2-5; tentative D call: TRBD2 (5 bases). This CDR3 has 15 amino acids. Germline CDR1 is SGDLS and CDR2 is YYNGEE. The V and J ends lost 4 bases and 5 bases respectively, with 18 bases between them. CDR3 DNA: TGTGCCAGCAGCCCCCGGGATTACCCAGAGGAGACCCAGTACTTC. This codes for CASSPRDYPEETQYF.

This clone was observed a single time. V usage is TRBV4-3 and J usage is TRBJ1-1; D not certain. CDR1 and CDR2 (germline): LGHNA, YSLEER. The CDR3 runs to 13 residues. Trimming stripped 1 base from V and 8 bases from J, with 11 bases between. The CDR3 DNA sequence: TGCGCCAGCAGCCAAGGTCCAGGCAGAGAAGCTTTCTTT. Encoded protein: CASSQGPGREAFF.

The chain couples TRBV2 to TRBJ1-5; TRBD1 agrees at 8 bases. V shed 7 bases, J shed 2 bases, and the junction held 1 base outside the gene matches. CDR1 SNHLY and CDR2 FYNNEI come from the germline V gene. The CDR3 sequence is 13 residues long. DNA of the CDR3: TGTGCCAGCAAGGACAGGGGCAATCAGCCCCAGCATTTT. This sequence encodes CASKDRGNQPQHF.

CDR3 sequence reads: CASSQTFEDMRGYTF. In DNA form, the CDR3 reads TGTGCCAGCAGCCAGACATTTGAGGACATGCGAGGCTACACCTTC. This chain joins TRBV28 and TRBJ1-2; tentative D call: TRBD1 (5 bases). The germline gives CDR1 MDHEN, CDR2 SYDVKM. Between the trimmed V and J ends, which lost 6 bases and 8 bases, there was a span of 22 bases. This CDR3 spans 15 amino acids.

This chain joins TRBV7-6 and TRBJ2-2; D may be TRBD1 (6 bases). Trimming stripped 1 base from V and 2 bases from J, with 11 bases between. The CDR3 extends over 16 amino acids. Germline lookup yields CDR1 SGHVS and CDR2 FNYEAQ. CDR3 residues: CASSLVGRGNTGELFF. CDR3 sequence (DNA): TGTGCCAGCAGCTTAGTGGGCAGGGGCAACACCGGGGAGCTGTTTTTT.

This clone was observed a few times. The chain links TRBV9 to TRBJ2-5, with TRBD1 as a possible D gene (6 bases). Germline V gives CDR1 SGDLS, CDR2 YYNGEE. V lost 5 bases and J 0 bases, leaving 11 bases between the germline ends. The CDR3 loop spans 14 amino acids. The CDR3 DNA sequence: TGTGCCAGCAGTCTCACAGGGAACCAAGAGACCCAGTACTTC. Translating gives CASSLTGNQETQYF.